Here is one T cell receptor beta chain with its context. As yet, its antigen is unknown. This sample is part of a study of shared clonotypes between healthy human individuals. Study-wide background: The donor pool was made up of two women and three men aged 18 to 49. Overall study findings and caveats: Owing to a small donor count, the genetic and exposure-history diversity represented was limited.

Sorted-subset replicate PCRs used roughly 210 ng of genomic DNA. This amount corresponded to about 29,000 T cell genomes. Sequencing used immunoSEQ multiplex PCR; TCRdb keeps in-frame clones, though not all of them. The repertoire holds around 2.5 million clones, approximately 93% seen once, with approximately 0.37% in the top ten. The CDR3 runs 15 residues. Germline V lookup: CDR1 LNHDA, CDR2 SQIVND (reference sequence). V was shortened by 3 bases and J by 4 bases, with 10 bases between the two germline ends. The receptor's source is a man between 18 and 29 years old in good health. Some clones in this sample may be carry-over from other donors' samples. Sequenced sample: naive CD4+ T cells from PBMCs. Subset defined: CD45RA+ positively selected. This chain links TRBV19 with TRBJ2-6, with D possibly matching TRBD2 (7 bases). CDR3 DNA sequence: TGTGCCAGTAGTATCGGGGGGCTAGGGGCCAACGTCCTGACTTTC. Translation: CASSIGGLGANVLTF.